This TCR beta chain is drawn from a study of Graves' ophthalmopathy and Graves' hyperthyroidism. With V trimmed by 2 bases and J by 4 bases, 4 bases remained unmatched. The CDR3 spans 14 residues. In germline, CDR1 is KGHSH, CDR2 LQKENI. The authors amplified TCR beta CDR3 regions from RNA transcripts. A first-round RT-PCR used HTBI primers, followed by a second-round multiplex PCR. TCRdb itself ran the multiplex PCR reads through MiXCR, one entry per CDR3 protein. The data show about 220,000 distinct CDR3 sequences, roughly 21% seen once. This clonotype was recorded at least ten times. This sequence was found in a woman aged 45-65 years with Graves' ophthalmopathy. The sample taken for sequencing was peripheral blood. This chain uses TRBV18 with TRBJ1-2; 7 nucleotides match TRBD1. The CDR3 DNA reads TGTGCCAGCTCACCAGGGACAGCCCCCTATGGCTACACCTTC. It translates to CASSPGTAPYGYTF.